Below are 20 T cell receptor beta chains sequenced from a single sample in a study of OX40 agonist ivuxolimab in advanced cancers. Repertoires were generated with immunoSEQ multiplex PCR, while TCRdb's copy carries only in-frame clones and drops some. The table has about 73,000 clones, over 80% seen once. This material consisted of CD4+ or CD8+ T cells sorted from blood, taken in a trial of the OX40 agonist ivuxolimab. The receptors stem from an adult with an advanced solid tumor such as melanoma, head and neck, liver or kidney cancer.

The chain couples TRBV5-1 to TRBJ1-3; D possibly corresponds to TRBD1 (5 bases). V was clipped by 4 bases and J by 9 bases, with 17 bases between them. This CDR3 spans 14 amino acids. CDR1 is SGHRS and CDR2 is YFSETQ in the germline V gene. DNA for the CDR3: TGCGCCAGCAGCCCGAGGGACCCCCAAGTCACCATATATTTT. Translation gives CASSPRDPQVTIYF.

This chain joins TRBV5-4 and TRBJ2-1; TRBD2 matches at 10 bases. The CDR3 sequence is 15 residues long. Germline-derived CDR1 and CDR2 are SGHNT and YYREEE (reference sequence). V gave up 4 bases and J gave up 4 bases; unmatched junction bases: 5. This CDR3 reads CASSTGTSEYNEQFF. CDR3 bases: TGTGCCAGCAGCACCGGGACTAGCGAGTACAATGAGCAGTTCTTC.

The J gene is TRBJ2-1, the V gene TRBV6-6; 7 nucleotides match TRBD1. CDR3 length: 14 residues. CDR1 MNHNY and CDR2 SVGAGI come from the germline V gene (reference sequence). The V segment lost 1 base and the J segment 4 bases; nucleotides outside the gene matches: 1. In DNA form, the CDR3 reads TGTGCCAGCAGTTACTTGGGACAGTACAATGAGCAGTTCTTC. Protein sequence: CASSYLGQYNEQFF.

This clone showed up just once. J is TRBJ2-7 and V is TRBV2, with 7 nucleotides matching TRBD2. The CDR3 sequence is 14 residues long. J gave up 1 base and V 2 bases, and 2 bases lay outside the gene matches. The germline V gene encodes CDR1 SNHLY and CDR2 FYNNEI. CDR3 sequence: CASSENGGSYEQYF. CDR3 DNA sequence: TGTGCCAGCAGTGAAAACGGGGGGTCCTACGAGCAGTACTTC.

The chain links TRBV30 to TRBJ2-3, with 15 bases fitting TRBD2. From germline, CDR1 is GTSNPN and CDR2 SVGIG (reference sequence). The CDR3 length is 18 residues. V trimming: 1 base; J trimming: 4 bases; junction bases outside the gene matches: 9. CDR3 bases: TGTGCCTGGAGTGCGACACGGACTAGCGGGAGGGTGCCAGATACGCAGTATTTT. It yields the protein CAWSATRTSGRVPDTQYF.

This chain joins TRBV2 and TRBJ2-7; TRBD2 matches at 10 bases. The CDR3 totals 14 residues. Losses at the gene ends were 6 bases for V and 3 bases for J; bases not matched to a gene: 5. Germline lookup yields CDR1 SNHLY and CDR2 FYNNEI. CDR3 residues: CASRYGTSDYEQYF. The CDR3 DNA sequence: TGTGCCAGCAGGTATGGGACTAGCGACTACGAGCAGTACTTC.

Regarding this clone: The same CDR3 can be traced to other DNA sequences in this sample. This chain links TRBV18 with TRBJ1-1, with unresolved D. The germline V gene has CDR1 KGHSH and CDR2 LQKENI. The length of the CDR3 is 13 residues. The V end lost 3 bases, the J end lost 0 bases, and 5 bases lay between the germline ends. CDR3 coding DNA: TGTGCCAGCTCACCGAGAATGAACACTGAAGCTTTCTTT. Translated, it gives CASSPRMNTEAFF.

The CDR3 loop reads CAWSTPLPAAGYGYTF. The CDR3 DNA reads as TGTGCCTGGAGCACCCCCCTCCCAGCCGCGGGCTATGGCTACACCTTC. This chain links TRBV30 with TRBJ1-2; D is unclear. V was cut by 3 bases and J by 4 bases, with 21 bases left in between. Germline loops: CDR1 GTSNPN, CDR2 SVGIG (reference sequence). The CDR3 is 16 residues long.

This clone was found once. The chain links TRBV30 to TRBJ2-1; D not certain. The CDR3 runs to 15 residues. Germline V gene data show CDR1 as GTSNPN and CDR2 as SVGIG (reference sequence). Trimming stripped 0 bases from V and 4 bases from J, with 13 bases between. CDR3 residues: CAWSVSEARYNEQFF. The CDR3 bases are TGTGCCTGGAGTGTTAGTGAGGCTAGATACAATGAGCAGTTCTTC.

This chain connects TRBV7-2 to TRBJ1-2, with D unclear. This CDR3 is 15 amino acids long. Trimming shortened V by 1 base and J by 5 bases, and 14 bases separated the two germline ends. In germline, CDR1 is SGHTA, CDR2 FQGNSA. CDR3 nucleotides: TGTGCCAGCAGCTTAGTTCGACGATTAGGATATGGCTACACCTTC. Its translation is CASSLVRRLGYGYTF.

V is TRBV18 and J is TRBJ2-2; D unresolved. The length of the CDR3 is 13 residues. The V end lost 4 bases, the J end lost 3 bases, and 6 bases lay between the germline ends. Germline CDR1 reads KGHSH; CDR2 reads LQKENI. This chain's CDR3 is CASSLLDTGELFF. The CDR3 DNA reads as TGTGCCAGCTCACTACTCGACACCGGGGAGCTGTTTTTT.

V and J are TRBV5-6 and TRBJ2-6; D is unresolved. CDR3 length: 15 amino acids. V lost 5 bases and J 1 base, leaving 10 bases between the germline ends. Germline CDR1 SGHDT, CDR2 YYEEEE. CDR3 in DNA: TGTGCCAGCAGGGGGTCGGGTTCTGGGGCCAACGTCCTGACTTTC. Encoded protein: CASRGSGSGANVLTF. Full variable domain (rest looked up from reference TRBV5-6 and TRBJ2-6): DAGVTQSPTHLIKTRGQQVTLRCSPKSGHDTVSWYQQALGQGPQFIFQYYEEEERQRGNFPDRFSGHQFPNYSSELNVNALLLGDSALYLCASRGSGSGANVLTFGAGSRLTVL.

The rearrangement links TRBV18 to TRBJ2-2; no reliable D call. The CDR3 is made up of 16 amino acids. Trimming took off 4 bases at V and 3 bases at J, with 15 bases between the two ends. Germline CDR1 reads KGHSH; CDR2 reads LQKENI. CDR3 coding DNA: TGTGCCAGCTCACAAACGGGCCCCGCGGACACCGGGGAGCTGTTTTTT. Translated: CASSQTGPADTGELFF.

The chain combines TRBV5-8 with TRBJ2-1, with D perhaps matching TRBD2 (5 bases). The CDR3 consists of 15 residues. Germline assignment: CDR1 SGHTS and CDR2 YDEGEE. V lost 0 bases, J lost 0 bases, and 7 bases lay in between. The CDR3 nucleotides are TGTGCCAGCAGCTTGGGCGGGCTCTCCTACAATGAGCAGTTCTTC. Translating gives CASSLGGLSYNEQFF. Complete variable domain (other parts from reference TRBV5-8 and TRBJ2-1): EAGVTQSPTHLIKTRGQQATLRCSPISGHTSVYWYQQALGLGLQFLLWYDEGEERNRGNFPPRFSGRQFPNYSSELNVNALELEDSALYLCASSLGGLSYNEQFFGPGTRLTVL.

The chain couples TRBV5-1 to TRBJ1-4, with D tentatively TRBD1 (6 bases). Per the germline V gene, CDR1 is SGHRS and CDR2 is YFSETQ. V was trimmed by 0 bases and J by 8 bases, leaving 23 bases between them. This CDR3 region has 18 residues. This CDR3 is CASSLGATGPARVEKLFF. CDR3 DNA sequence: TGCGCCAGCAGCTTGGGGGCTACAGGGCCCGCCCGGGTAGAAAAACTGTTTTTT.

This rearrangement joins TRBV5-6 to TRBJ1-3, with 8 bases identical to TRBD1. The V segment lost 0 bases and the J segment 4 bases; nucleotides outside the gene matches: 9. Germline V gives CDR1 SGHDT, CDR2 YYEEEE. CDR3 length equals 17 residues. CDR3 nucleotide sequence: TGTGCCAGCAGCTTGGGCCCGACAGGGGCGATGGGAAACACCATATATTTT. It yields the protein CASSLGPTGAMGNTIYF.

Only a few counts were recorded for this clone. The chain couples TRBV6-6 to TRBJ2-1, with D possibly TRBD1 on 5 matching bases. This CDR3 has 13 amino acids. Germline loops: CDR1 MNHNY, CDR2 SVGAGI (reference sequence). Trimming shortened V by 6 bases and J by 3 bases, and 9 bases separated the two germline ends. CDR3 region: CASRRGLYNEQFF. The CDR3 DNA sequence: TGTGCCAGCAGAAGGGGTCTCTACAATGAGCAGTTCTTC.

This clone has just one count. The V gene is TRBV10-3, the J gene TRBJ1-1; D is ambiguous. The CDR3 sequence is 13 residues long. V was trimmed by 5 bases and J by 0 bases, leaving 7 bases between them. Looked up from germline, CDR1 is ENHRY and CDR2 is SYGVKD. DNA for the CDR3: TGTGCCATCAGTTACAACCTGAACACTGAAGCTTTCTTT. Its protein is CAISYNLNTEAFF.

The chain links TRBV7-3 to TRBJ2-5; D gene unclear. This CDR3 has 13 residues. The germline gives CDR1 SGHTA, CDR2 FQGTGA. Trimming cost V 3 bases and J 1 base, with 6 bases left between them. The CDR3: CASSFAVQETQYF. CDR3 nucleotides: TGTGCCAGCAGCTTCGCGGTCCAAGAGACCCAGTACTTC. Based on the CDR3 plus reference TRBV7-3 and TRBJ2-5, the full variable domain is GAGVSQTPSNKVTEKGKYVELRCDPISGHTALYWYRQSLGQGPEFLIYFQGTGAADDSGLPNDRFFAVRPEGSVSTLKIQRTERGDSAVYLCASSFAVQETQYFGPGTRLLVL.

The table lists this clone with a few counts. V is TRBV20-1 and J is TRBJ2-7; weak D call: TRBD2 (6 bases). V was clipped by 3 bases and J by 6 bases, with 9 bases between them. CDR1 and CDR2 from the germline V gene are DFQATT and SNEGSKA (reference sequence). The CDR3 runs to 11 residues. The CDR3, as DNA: TGCAGTGCTAGGGGGGGACCCGAGCAGTACTTC. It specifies CSARGGPEQYF.